Listed below are T cell receptor beta chains from one sample, sequenced in a study of blood T cells in healthy people across ages. TCRdb used MiXCR to reprocess the 5' RACE reads, holding one entry per CDR3 protein. Of fewer than 900,000 distinct CDR3 sequences in the sample, 35% to 40% were seen once. Sequenced sample: blood. Every receptor here comes from a man aged 18 to 30 in good health. The CDR3 runs from the conserved cysteine through the conserved F or W. The D gene is left open where the match is weak. Rows may omit the clone size; those that give it use once, few, many or a size class.

j_gene: TRBJ2-1; d_gene: TRBD2; abundance: many; v_gene: TRBV12-3/TRBV12-4; CDR3nt: TGTGCCAGCAGTCCGACTAGCGGGCGCATCAATGAGCAGTTCTTC; CDR3aa: CASSPTSGRINEQFF
j_gene: TRBJ2-7; d_gene: .; abundance: many; v_gene: TRBV21-1; CDR3nt: TGTGCCAGCAGCAAACCAAATACCGAGCAGTACTTC; CDR3aa: CASSKPNTEQYF
j_gene: TRBJ1-2; d_gene: .; abundance: .; v_gene: TRBV4-3; CDR3nt: TGCGCCAGCAGCCAAGATTTCGCTGGCAGGGTCTATGGCTACACCTTC; CDR3aa: CASSQDFAGRVYGYTF
j_gene: TRBJ2-4; d_gene: TRBD1; abundance: few; v_gene: TRBV9; CDR3nt: TGTGCCAGCAGCGCCGGGACAGGGAGCAACATTCAGTACTTC; CDR3aa: CASSAGTGSNIQYF
j_gene: TRBJ2-7; d_gene: TRBD1; abundance: .; v_gene: TRBV7-9; CDR3nt: TGTGCCAGCAGCCCCGGGACAGGGAGAACCTACGAGCAGTACTTC; CDR3aa: CASSPGTGRTYEQYF
j_gene: TRBJ2-1; d_gene: TRBD2; abundance: once; v_gene: TRBV2; CDR3nt: TGTGCCAGCTCGGGCACTAGCGGCGGTGGGGAGACCCAGTTCTTC; CDR3aa: CASSGTSGGGETQFF
j_gene: TRBJ2-2; d_gene: TRBD1; abundance: .; v_gene: TRBV15; CDR3nt: TGTGCCACCAGGGGACAGATGAACACCGGGGAGCTGTTTTTT; CDR3aa: CATRGQMNTGELFF
j_gene: TRBJ2-7; d_gene: .; abundance: many; v_gene: TRBV7-2; CDR3nt: TGTGCCAGCAGCTTAGGCGGGACTCAGTACGAGCAGTACTTC; CDR3aa: CASSLGGTQYEQYF
j_gene: TRBJ2-7; d_gene: TRBD2; abundance: many; v_gene: TRBV20-1; CDR3nt: TGCAGTGCTAGCACCCGGACTAGCTCCTACGAGCAGTACTTC; CDR3aa: CSASTRTSSYEQYF
j_gene: TRBJ1-5; d_gene: .; abundance: once; v_gene: TRBV4-3; CDR3nt: TGCGCCAGCAGCCAAGATCCGGGGGGTTTAGAGCCCCAGCATTTT; CDR3aa: CASSQDPGGLEPQHF
j_gene: TRBJ1-3; d_gene: TRBD1; abundance: few; v_gene: TRBV4-2; CDR3nt: TGTGCCAGCAGCCAGACGACGAGACAGGGGAACACCATATATTTT; CDR3aa: CASSQTTRQGNTIYF
j_gene: TRBJ2-3; d_gene: TRBD2; abundance: .; v_gene: TRBV7-9; CDR3nt: TGTGCCAGCAGCTTATTTCGCGGGACTAGCAGTGATACGCAGTATTTT; CDR3aa: CASSLFRGTSSDTQYF
j_gene: TRBJ2-2; d_gene: TRBD1; abundance: few; v_gene: TRBV30; CDR3nt: TGTGCCTGGGACGACAGGGGGCGAGGGAACACCGGGGAGCTGTTTTTT; CDR3aa: CAWDDRGRGNTGELFF
j_gene: TRBJ1-2; d_gene: TRBD1; abundance: few; v_gene: TRBV27; CDR3nt: TGTGCCAGCGCGCGGGCGGACAGGGGTCGGGGCTATGGCTACACCTTC; CDR3aa: CASARADRGRGYGYTF
j_gene: TRBJ2-5; d_gene: TRBD1; abundance: .; v_gene: TRBV5-1; CDR3nt: TGCGCCAGCAGCCACGGGACAGGACGACAAGAGACCCAGTACTTC; CDR3aa: CASSHGTGRQETQYF
j_gene: TRBJ1-2; d_gene: .; abundance: .; v_gene: TRBV20-1; CDR3nt: TGCAGTGCTAGAGATTTGGAGGGGAATACTGCTGGCTACACCTTC; CDR3aa: CSARDLEGNTAGYTF
j_gene: TRBJ2-1; d_gene: .; abundance: few; v_gene: TRBV5-1; CDR3nt: TGCGCCAGCAGCTTGGCCATGGCGGACTACAATGAGCAGTTCTTC; CDR3aa: CASSLAMADYNEQFF
j_gene: TRBJ2-2; d_gene: .; abundance: .; v_gene: TRBV6-6; CDR3nt: TGTGCCAGCAGTAACGACAGGAACACCGGGGAGCTGTTTTTT; CDR3aa: CASSNDRNTGELFF
j_gene: TRBJ2-5; d_gene: .; abundance: .; v_gene: TRBV15; CDR3nt: TGTGCCACCAGGAGGGGTTACGAGACCCAGTACTTC; CDR3aa: CATRRGYETQYF
j_gene: TRBJ2-1; d_gene: .; abundance: .; v_gene: TRBV5-1; CDR3nt: TGCGCCAGCAGCAAGGCACCTACTGAGCAGTTCTTC; CDR3aa: CASSKAPTEQFF
j_gene: TRBJ2-1; d_gene: TRBD1; abundance: .; v_gene: TRBV5-1; CDR3nt: TGCGCCAGCAGCTTGGAAGGACAGGGGGCCATCGAGGATGAGCAGTTCTTC; CDR3aa: CASSLEGQGAIEDEQFF
j_gene: TRBJ1-2; d_gene: .; abundance: .; v_gene: TRBV20-1; CDR3nt: TGCAGTATAAGCGGGTCTAACTATGGCTACACCTTC; CDR3aa: CSISGSNYGYTF
j_gene: TRBJ2-1; d_gene: TRBD2; abundance: .; v_gene: TRBV4-3; CDR3nt: TGCGCCAGCAGCCAAGATAGTAGCGGGGCCTACAATGAGCAGTTCTTC; CDR3aa: CASSQDSSGAYNEQFF
j_gene: TRBJ1-4; d_gene: TRBD1; abundance: few; v_gene: TRBV10-3; CDR3nt: TGTGCCATCAGTGAGTCGACAGGGGAAAAACTGTTTTTT; CDR3aa: CAISESTGEKLFF
j_gene: TRBJ2-7; d_gene: .; abundance: .; v_gene: TRBV27; CDR3nt: TGTGCCAGCACCACGGCTAGGGAGGTTGGAGAGCAGTACTTC; CDR3aa: CASTTAREVGEQYF
j_gene: TRBJ2-4; d_gene: .; abundance: few; v_gene: TRBV4-1; CDR3nt: TGCGCCAGCAGCCAAGATTGGCCGGAAGCGAAAAACATTCAGTACTTC; CDR3aa: CASSQDWPEAKNIQYF
j_gene: TRBJ1-4; d_gene: .; abundance: few; v_gene: TRBV6-2/TRBV6-3; CDR3nt: TGTGCCAGCAGTTTTCTCGGACAACGTAATGAAAAACTGTTTTTT; CDR3aa: CASSFLGQRNEKLFF